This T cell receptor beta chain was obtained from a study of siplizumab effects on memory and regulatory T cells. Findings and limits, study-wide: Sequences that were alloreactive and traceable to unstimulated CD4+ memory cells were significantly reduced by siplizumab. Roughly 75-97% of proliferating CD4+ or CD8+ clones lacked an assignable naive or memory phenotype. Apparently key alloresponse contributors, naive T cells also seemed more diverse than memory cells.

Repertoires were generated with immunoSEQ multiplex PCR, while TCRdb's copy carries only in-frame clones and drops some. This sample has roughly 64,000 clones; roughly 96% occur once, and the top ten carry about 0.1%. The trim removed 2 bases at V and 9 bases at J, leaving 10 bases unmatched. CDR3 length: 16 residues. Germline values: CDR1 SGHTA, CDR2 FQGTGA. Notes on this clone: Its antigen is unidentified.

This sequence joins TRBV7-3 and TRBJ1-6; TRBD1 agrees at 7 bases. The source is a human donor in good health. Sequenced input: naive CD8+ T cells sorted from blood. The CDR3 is CASSLGLGQLRSPLHF. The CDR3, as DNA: TGTGCCAGCAGCTTAGGGCTGGGACAGTTACGTTCACCCCTCCACTTT.